This TCR beta chain comes out of a study of shared clonotypes between healthy human individuals. Study outcomes and limitations: Read depth was anticipated to influence clonotype sharing among donors. Limited genetic and exposure-history diversity came from having few donors.

CD45RA+ naive and CD45RA-negative memory subsets were separated from CD4+ cells. To note about this clone: Its antigen is still unknown.

Original analysis: ImmunoSEQ output held junction-only sequences without quality scores, so filtering differed. Some clones are missing from TCRdb's copy, which holds only in-frame ones; the method was immunoSEQ multiplex PCR. That table is the source of V, J and clone size, and D and trimming were worked out from the DNA. This table holds millions of clones, 85% to 95% found once. The germline V gene encodes CDR1 MNHEY and CDR2 SVGAGI. This CDR3 spans 13 amino acids. Germline trimming cut 10 bases from V and 2 bases from J; bases unmatched to any gene: 6. The chain employs TRBV6-5 and TRBJ2-7, with TRBD2 matching over 9 bases. The clonotype comes from a man between 18 and 29 years old in good health. Source material: naive CD4+ T cells sorted from blood. The subset denotes: CD45RA+ positively selected. CDR3 region: CATGLANPYEQYF. The DNA of the CDR3 is TGTGCCACCGGACTAGCGAATCCCTACGAGCAGTACTTC.